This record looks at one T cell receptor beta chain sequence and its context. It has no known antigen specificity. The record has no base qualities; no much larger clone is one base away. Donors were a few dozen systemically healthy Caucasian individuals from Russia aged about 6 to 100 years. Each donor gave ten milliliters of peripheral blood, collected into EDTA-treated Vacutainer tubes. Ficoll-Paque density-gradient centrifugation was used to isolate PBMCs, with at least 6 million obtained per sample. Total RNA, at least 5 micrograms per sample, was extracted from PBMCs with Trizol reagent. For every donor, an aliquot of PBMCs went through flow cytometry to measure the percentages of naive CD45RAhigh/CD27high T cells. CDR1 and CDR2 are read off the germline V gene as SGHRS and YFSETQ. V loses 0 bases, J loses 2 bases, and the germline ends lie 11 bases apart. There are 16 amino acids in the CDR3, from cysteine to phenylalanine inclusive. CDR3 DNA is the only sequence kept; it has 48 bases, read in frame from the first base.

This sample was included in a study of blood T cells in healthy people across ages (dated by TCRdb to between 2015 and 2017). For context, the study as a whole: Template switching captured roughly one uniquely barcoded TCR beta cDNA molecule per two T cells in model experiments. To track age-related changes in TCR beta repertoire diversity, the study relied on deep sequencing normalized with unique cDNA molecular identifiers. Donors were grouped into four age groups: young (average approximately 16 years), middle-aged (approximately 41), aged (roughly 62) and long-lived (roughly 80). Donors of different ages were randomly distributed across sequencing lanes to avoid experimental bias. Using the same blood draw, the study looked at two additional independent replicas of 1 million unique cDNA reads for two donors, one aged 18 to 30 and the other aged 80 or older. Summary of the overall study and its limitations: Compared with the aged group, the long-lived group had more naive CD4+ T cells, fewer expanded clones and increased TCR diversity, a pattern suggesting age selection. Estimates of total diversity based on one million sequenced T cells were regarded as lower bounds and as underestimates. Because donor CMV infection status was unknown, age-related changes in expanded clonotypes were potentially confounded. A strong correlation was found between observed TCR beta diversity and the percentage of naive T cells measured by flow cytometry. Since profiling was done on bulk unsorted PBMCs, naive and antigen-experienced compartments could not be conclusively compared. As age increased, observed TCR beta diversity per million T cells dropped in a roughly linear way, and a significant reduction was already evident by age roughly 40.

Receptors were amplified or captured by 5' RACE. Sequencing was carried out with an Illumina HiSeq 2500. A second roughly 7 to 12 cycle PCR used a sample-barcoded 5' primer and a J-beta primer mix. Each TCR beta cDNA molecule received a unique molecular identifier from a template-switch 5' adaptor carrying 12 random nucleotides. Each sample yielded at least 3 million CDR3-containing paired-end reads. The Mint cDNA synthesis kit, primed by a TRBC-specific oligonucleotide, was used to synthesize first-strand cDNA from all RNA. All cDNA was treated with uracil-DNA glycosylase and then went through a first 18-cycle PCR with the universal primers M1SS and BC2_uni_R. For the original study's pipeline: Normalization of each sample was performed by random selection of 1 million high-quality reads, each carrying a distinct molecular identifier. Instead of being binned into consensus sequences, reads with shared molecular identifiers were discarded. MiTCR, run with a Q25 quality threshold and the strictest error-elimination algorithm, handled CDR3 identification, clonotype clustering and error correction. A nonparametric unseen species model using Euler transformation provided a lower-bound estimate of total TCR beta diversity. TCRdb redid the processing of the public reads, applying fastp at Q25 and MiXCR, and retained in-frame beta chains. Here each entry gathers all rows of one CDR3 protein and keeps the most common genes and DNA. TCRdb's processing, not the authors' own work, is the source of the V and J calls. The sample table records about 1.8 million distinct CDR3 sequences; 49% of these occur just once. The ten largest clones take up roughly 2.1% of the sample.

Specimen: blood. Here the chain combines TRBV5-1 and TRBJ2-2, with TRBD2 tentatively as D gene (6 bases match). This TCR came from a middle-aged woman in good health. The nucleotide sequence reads TGCGCCAGCAGCTTGGTCGCGGGATTCAACACCGGGGAGCTGTTTTTT. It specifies CASSLVAGFNTGELFF.